This is a list of T cell receptor beta chains from one sample in a study of shared clonotypes between healthy human individuals. Sequenced by immunoSEQ multiplex PCR; TCRdb stores in-frame clones only, minus some. The data contain about 470,000 clones, about four fifths of them singletons. What was sequenced was PBMCs. The receptors derive from a woman in her thirties or forties in good health. Some clones in this sample may be carry-over from other donors' samples. Both conserved end residues are part of each CDR3. D genes are given only for firm matches. Not all rows give a size; the values are once, few, many and, for expanded clones, a class.

>TRBD2|NA|TRBV9|TRBJ2-1
TGTGCCAGCAGCGTGAAGGAGCGGGAGATCTACAATGAGCAGTTCTTC
CASSVKEREIYNEQFF
>NA|many|TRBV5-4|TRBJ2-7
TGTGCCAGCAGCTTGGGGCAGGGGATGGACGAGCAGTACTTC
CASSLGQGMDEQYF
>TRBD1|NA|TRBV10-1|TRBJ2-7
TGCGCCAGCAGTGATGCCACAGGGGCCGACGAGCAGTACTTC
CASSDATGADEQYF
>TRBD2|NA|TRBV29-1|TRBJ2-1
TGCAGCGTTGGGGCTAGCGGGACTGGGCCAAGGGGTGTGAATGAGCAGTTCTTC
CSVGASGTGPRGVNEQFF
>NA|NA|TRBV6-5|TRBJ2-7
TGTGCCAGCACTCCCTCGGGGAGAGTAGTGCAGTACTTC
CASTPSGRVVQYF
>NA|NA|TRBV7-8|TRBJ1-3
TGTGCCAGCAGCTTAGGCGGGAAGGGGGACTCTGGAAACACCATATATTTT
CASSLGGKGDSGNTIYF
>NA|NA|TRBV18|TRBJ2-6
TGTGCCAGCTCACCGGTAGACAGTCGCTCTGGGGCCAACGTCCTGACTTTC
CASSPVDSRSGANVLTF
>NA|NA|TRBV7-3|TRBJ1-2
TGTGCCAGCAGCCCGGACAGCAACTATGGCTACACCTTC
CASSPDSNYGYTF
>NA|NA|TRBV10-3|TRBJ2-5
TGTGCCATCAGTGGGGGGGAGACCCAGTACTTC
CAISGGETQYF
>NA|NA|TRBV30|TRBJ2-7
TGTGCCTGGACCAGGGACGGGCAAGCTTACGAGCAGTACTTC
CAWTRDGQAYEQYF
>TRBD2|NA|TRBV2|TRBJ2-7
TGTGCCAGCAGTGAATGGGGGAGGGCTGGCGAGCAGTACTTC
CASSEWGRAGEQYF
>NA|NA|TRBV18|TRBJ1-1
TGTGCCAGCTCACCCCAGGGAGTGGGGAACACTGAAGCTTTCTTT
CASSPQGVGNTEAFF
>TRBD2|NA|TRBV10-3|TRBJ2-7
TGTGCCATCAGGGGTCCTAGCGGGGGAAACTACGAGCAGTACTTC
CAIRGPSGGNYEQYF
>TRBD1|NA|TRBV6-1|TRBJ2-7
TGTGCCAGCAGTCCGGGACAGGCGTTCTACGAGCAGTACTTC
CASSPGQAFYEQYF
>NA|NA|TRBV18|TRBJ2-5
TGTGCCAGCTCACTTGTACAGCAAGAGACCCAGTACTTC
CASSLVQQETQYF
>NA|NA|TRBV4-2|TRBJ1-4
TGTGCCAGCAGCCCTGATCAAGTGGGCGAAAAACTGTTTTTT
CASSPDQVGEKLFF
>NA|NA|TRBV7-9|TRBJ1-5
TGTGCCAGCAGCTTAGAAGGTCAGCCCCAGCATTTT
CASSLEGQPQHF